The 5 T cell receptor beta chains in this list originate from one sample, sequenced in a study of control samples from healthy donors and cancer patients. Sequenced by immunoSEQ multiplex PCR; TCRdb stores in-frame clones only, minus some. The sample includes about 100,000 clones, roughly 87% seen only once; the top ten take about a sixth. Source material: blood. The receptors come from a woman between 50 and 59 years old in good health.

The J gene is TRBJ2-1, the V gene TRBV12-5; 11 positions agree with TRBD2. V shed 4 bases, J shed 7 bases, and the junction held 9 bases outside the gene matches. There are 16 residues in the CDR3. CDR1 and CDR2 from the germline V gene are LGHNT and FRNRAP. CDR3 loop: CASGSKLAGDLNEQFF. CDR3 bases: TGTGCTAGTGGTTCTAAACTAGCGGGAGACCTTAATGAGCAGTTCTTC.

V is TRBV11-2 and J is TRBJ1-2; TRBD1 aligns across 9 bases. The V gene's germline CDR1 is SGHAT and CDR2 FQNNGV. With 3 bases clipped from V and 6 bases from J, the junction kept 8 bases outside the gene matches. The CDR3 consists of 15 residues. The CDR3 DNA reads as TGTGCCAGCAGCTTCCGGGACAGGGAGACTGATGGCTACACCTTC. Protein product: CASSFRDRETDGYTF.

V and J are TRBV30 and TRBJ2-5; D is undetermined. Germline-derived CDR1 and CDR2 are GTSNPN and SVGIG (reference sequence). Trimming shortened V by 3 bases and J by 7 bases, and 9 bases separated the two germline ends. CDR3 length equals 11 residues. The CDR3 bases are TGTGCCTGGAGCGCTAGGGTGACCCAGTACTTC. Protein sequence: CAWSARVTQYF.

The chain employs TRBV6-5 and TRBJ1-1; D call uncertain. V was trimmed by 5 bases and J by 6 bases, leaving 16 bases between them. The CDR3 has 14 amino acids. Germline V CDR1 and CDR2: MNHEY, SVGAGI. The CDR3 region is CASSSPGNNAEAFF. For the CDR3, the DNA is TGTGCCAGCAGTAGCCCCGGGAACAACGCTGAAGCTTTCTTT.

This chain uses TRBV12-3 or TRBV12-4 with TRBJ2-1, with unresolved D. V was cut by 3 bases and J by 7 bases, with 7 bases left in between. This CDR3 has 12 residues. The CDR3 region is CASSFSVNEQFF. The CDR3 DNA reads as TGTGCCAGCAGTTTTTCGGTGAATGAGCAGTTCTTC.